The source of this TCR beta chain is a study of T cell repertoires in cytomegalovirus infection. The overall study: Public TCR beta signature analysis indicated the presence of both CMV infection and matching HLA type.

General study points: Dominant in the ex vivo response were TCR beta clonotypes restricted by HLA-C and specific for CMV. Summed public TCR beta family frequency identified CMV carriers bearing the relevant HLA.

The CDR3 is 18 residues long. CDR1 is SGHVS and CDR2 is FQNEAQ in the germline V gene. The trim removed 4 bases at V and 0 bases at J, leaving 12 bases unmatched. This clonotype was counted ten times or more. The antigen is unknown. Each CDR3 protein gets one entry after TCRdb re-called the reads with MiXCR. The data show around 43,000 distinct CDR3 sequences, approximately 22% seen once. The chain couples TRBV7-8 to TRBJ2-1; TRBD2 aligns across 7 bases. The receptor's source is a human donor in good health (CMV status not recorded). Some clones in this sample may be carry-over from other donors' samples. The source material was PBMCs, sequenced either directly or after in vitro stimulation (not recorded which). The CDR3 nucleotides are TGTGCCAGCAGCTCCCGAGCGGGATCCCAAAGCTCCTACAATGAGCAGTTCTTC. Encoded protein: CASSSRAGSQSSYNEQFF.